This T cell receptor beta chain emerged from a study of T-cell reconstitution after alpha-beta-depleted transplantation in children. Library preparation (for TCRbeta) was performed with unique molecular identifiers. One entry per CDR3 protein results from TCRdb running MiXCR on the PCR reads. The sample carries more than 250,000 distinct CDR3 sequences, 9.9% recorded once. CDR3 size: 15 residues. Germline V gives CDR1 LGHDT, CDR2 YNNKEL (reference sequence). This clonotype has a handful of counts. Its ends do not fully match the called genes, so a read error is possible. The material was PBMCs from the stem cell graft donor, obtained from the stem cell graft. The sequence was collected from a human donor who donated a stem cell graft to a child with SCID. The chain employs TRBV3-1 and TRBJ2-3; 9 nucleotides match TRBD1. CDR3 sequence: CACSQVGTGTHTQYF. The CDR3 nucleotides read TGTGCCTGCAGCCAGGTGGGGACAGGGACACATACGCAGTATTTT.